Detailed here is one TCR beta chain. Its antigen is not identified. The data derive from a study of T cell repertoires in cytomegalovirus infection. Study details: Recently identified HLA-C-restricted CMV epitopes were among the peptides used. Public TCR beta signature analysis indicated the presence of both CMV infection and matching HLA type.

V lost 6 bases, J lost 2 bases, and 9 bases stayed unmatched. CDR3 length equals 16 residues. TCRdb analysed the reads with MiXCR anew, one entry per CDR3 protein. This sample has around 360,000 distinct CDR3 sequences, with about a third found just once. This TCR was recovered from a human donor in good health (CMV status not recorded). Some clones in this sample may be carry-over from other donors' samples. The sequencing here drew on cultured PBMCs, taken from culture after CMV antigen stimulation. V usage is TRBV12-3 or TRBV12-4 and J usage is TRBJ2-3; 9 bases are a match to TRBD2. The CDR3 sequence is CASSRRLADDTDTQYF. CDR3 bases: TGTGCCAGCAGCAGAAGACTAGCGGACGACACAGATACGCAGTATTTT.